This paragraph covers one TCR beta chain sequence. No cognate antigen has been identified for it. Base qualities were left out, and no much larger clone turns up one base away. The data stem from a study of CD8 T cells in Susac syndrome (dated by TCRdb to 2018 to 2020). Broadly, across the study: Of the Susac syndrome patients who were sequenced, over five had clinically active disease and eight were in clinical remission. At blood withdrawal, Susac syndrome patients were either therapy-naive, taking corticosteroids (in some cases with IVIg as well), or taking IVIg alone. The study used repertoire sequencing to test whether antigen drove CD8+ T cell activation and differentiation in Susac syndrome.

V is trimmed back by 8 bases and J by 3 bases, and the junction contains 5 bases that no gene match accounts for. Sequences MNHEY (CDR1) and SVGEGT (CDR2) are obtained from the germline V gene. The CDR3 sequence holds 13 residues, the cysteine and phenylalanine included. Only CDR3 DNA remains: 39 bases, in frame from the first base. Peripheral blood CD8+ and CD4+ T cells from healthy donors, Susac syndrome patients and multiple sclerosis patients were profiled by high-throughput TCR beta sequencing. Recently defined diagnostic criteria for definite or probable disease were met by the Susac syndrome patients. Bulk CD8+ and CD4+ T cells were purified magnetically by negative isolation, whereas CD8+ TEMRA cells were enriched by FACS. Blood was drawn into EDTA tubes, processed within 24 hours, and PBMCs were isolated by density gradient centrifugation. PBMCs intended for TCR sequencing were cryopreserved in liquid nitrogen and were subsequently thawed in a 37 degrees C water bath. Purity of sorted or isolated CD4+, CD8+ and CD8+ TEMRA cells was at least 90%.

RNA was extracted with the RNeasy kit and 0.5 to 1 ug was reverse transcribed using random hexamers. The immunoSEQ multiplex PCR assay, covering 54 Vbeta and 13 Jbeta segments, was used to amplify TCR beta CDR3 regions. PCR amplification bias was corrected by using a synthetic template baseline for primer optimization and computational correction. On the study's bioinformatics: Only productive sequences were kept, with reads annotated to V, D and J genes according to IMGT and analyzed in immunoSEQ Analyzer. Clonality was computed as one minus Shannon entropy normalized by log2 of the number of productive unique sequences. Public and private clones were assessed among the 100 most prevalent clones of each patient and control. Clones were defined as Susac-specific when absent from the healthy and MS cohorts, from approximately 970 published viral clones and from other ImmuneACCESS disease sequences. TCRdb reworked the public reads: Q25 trimming with fastp, MiXCR clone assembly, productive beta chains retained. Rows merge per CDR3 protein into single entries with the most common DNA and genes. These V and J calls are TCRdb output, not the study's own analysis. The sample table lists 150,000 to 190,000 distinct CDR3 sequences, about 95% of them with a count of one. Jointly, the top ten make up roughly 0.16% of the sample.

Study-wide findings and limitations: The CD4+ T cell repertoire of patients with Susac syndrome showed no detectable clonal expansion. The study acknowledged that relatively few individuals were included in the TCR sequencing and HLA analysis.

Here the chain combines TRBV6-2 or TRBV6-3 and TRBJ2-7; 9 bases in between match TRBD1. This receptor was identified in a human donor with Susac syndrome. The sample consisted of CD4+ T cells from PBMCs. The nucleotide sequence reads as follows: TGTGCCAGCTGGAACAGGGGGCTCTACGAGCAGTACTTC. This translates into CASWNRGLYEQYF.